Each of the 20 T cell receptor beta chains below was sequenced from the same sample in a study of T cell clonality in common variable immunodeficiency. Some clones are missing from TCRdb's copy, which holds only in-frame ones; the method was immunoSEQ multiplex PCR. The sample is made up of approximately 58,000 clones, none counted only once. The sample consisted of peripheral blood mononuclear cells. These receptors came from a person aged 18 to 70 in good health.

This clone was observed at least ten times. The sequenced fragment ends 3 residues before the CDR3 boundary, so the rest is inferred from the germline J gene. The gene calls are TRBV7-2 and TRBJ1-2; 8 nucleotides match TRBD1. V was clipped by 4 bases and J by 2 bases; unmatched bases: 6. CDR3 length equals 15 residues. The V gene's germline CDR1 is SGHTA and CDR2 FQGNSA. The CDR3 sequence is CASSSHRGKNYGYTF. CDR3 bases read: TGTGCCAGCAGCTCGCACAGGGGGAAGAACTATGGC. The full variable domain, rest sourced from reference TRBV7-2 and TRBJ1-2, is GAGVSQSPSNKVTEKGKDVELRCDPISGHTALYWYRQSLGQGLEFLIYFQGNSAPDKSGLPSDRFSAERTGGSVSTLTIQRTQQEDSAVYLCASSSHRGKNYGYTFGSGTRLTVV.

This clone came up many times. The CDR3 extends 3 residues past the end of the read, so its final part is completed from the germline J gene. The chain has TRBV29-1 and TRBJ2-1, with D possibly matching TRBD2 (7 bases). CDR1 and CDR2 from the germline V gene are SQVTM and ANQGSEA. V was cut by 7 bases and J by 0 bases, with 13 bases left in between. This CDR3 contains 14 residues. Partial CDR3 DNA: TGCAGCGCCCTAGGGGGGGTCTCCTACAATGAG. This codes for CSALGGVSYNE. The full CDR3 is CSALGGVSYNEQFF.

This clone was recorded at least ten times. The missing CDR3 end, 3 residues past where the read stops, is filled in from the germline J gene. This chain connects TRBV20-1 to TRBJ1-1, with a weak D call TRBD1 (5 bases). Germline CDR1 and CDR2: DFQATT and SNEGSKA (reference sequence). This CDR3 has 14 residues. With 1 base removed from V and 4 bases from J, the gap between germline ends came to 13 bases. CDR3 DNA (partial): TGCAGTGCTAGAGGAGCGGGGCCTTTCACTGAA. As protein: CSARGAGPFTE. The full CDR3 reads CSARGAGPFTEAFF.

This clone was found many times. The CDR3 is cut off 3 residues early in the read; its end comes from the germline J gene. The chain recombines TRBV6-4 with TRBJ2-2; 8 bases agree with TRBD2. Germline V gene lookup returns CDR1 MRHNA and CDR2 SNTAGT. Trimming took 8 bases from V and 4 from J; bases not matched to a gene: 6. CDR3 length equals 14 residues. CDR3 in amino acids: CASGVTSGTGELFF. The CDR3 bases that were read are TGTGCCAGCGGCGTAACTAGCGGCACCGGGGAG.

This clone was observed at least ten times. The read falls 3 residues short of the CDR3 end, and the missing part is taken from the germline J gene. V gene TRBV28 combines with J gene TRBJ2-3, with 7 nucleotides matching TRBD2. The CDR3 runs 16 residues. CDR1 MDHEN and CDR2 SYDVKM come from the germline V gene. Trimming at V came to 1 base and at J to 2 bases, leaving 6 bases not matched to a gene. CDR3 loop: CASSLSASGNTDTQYF. Incomplete CDR3 DNA: TGTGCCAGCAGTTTATCAGCTAGCGGAAACACAGATACG.

This clone was found many times. The read is 3 residues too short to cover the CDR3 end, so that end is filled in from the germline J gene. The chain recombines TRBV6-4 with TRBJ1-5; D might be TRBD1 (5 bases). CDR3 length equals 14 residues. CDR1 is MRHNA, CDR2 SNTAGT, per germline. Deletions cut 2 bases from V and 3 bases from J, with 8 bases between. CDR3 DNA, as far as it was read: TGTGCCAGCAGTGACGGGGGGTTCAATCAGCCC. Translating gives CASSDGGFNQP. The entire CDR3 protein is CASSDGGFNQPQHF.

In this sample, this clone turned up many times. The read terminates 3 residues before the CDR3 end, so the remaining end is supplied by the germline J gene. The chain couples TRBV18 to TRBJ2-3, with TRBD1 matching over 7 bases. This CDR3 is 15 amino acids long. Germline V lookup: CDR1 KGHSH, CDR2 LQKENI. Trimming at V came to 3 bases and at J to 4 bases, leaving 7 bases not matched to a gene. This CDR3 reads CASSPRRGGADTQYF. CDR3 DNA, as far as it was read: TGTGCCAGCTCACCTCGGAGAGGGGGCGCAGATACG.

This clone was seen at least ten times. The CDR3: CASYQGKDRAIHEQFF. The part of the CDR3 DNA that was read is TGTGCCAGCTACCAGGGAAAGGACAGGGCGATCCATGAG. The V and J genes are TRBV5-4 and TRBJ2-1; 8 bases are shared with TRBD1. The read gets to within 3 residues of the CDR3 end, and the germline J gene fills in the rest. The CDR3 spans 16 residues. Germline V CDR1 and CDR2: SGHNT, YYREEE (reference sequence). The V and J ends lost 7 bases and 8 bases, in that order; junction bases with no gene match: 17.

This clone occurred many times. Coverage ceases 3 residues before the CDR3 finishes, and the germline J gene fills in the end. The gene calls are TRBV20-1 and TRBJ2-3; 11 bases agree with TRBD1. Unmatched junction bases numbered 3, after V lost 3 bases and J lost 4 bases. The V gene's germline CDR1 is DFQATT and CDR2 SNEGSKA (reference sequence). CDR3 length equals 14 residues. The CDR3 region is CSARDRGLSDTQYF. The CDR3 DNA, read in part, is TGCAGTGCTAGGGACAGGGGGCTTTCAGATACG.

Many counts were recorded for this clone. With the read ending 3 residues before the CDR3 end, the germline J gene is used to fill in that end. The rearrangement joins TRBV20-1 to TRBJ2-4; the D is unclear. CDR3 length equals 15 residues. V was shortened by 0 bases and J by 0 bases, with 9 bases between the two germline ends. Germline CDR1 DFQATT, CDR2 SNEGSKA (reference sequence). The sequenced CDR3 bases are TGCAGTGCTAGAGATTCCGCGCTAGCCAAAAACATT. Residues: CSARDSALAKNI. The full CDR3 reads CSARDSALAKNIQYF.

This clone showed up many times. Read data end 3 residues before the CDR3 end; the end is taken from the germline J gene. The chain couples TRBV19 to TRBJ1-2, with TRBD1 matching 7 bases. The CDR3 totals 11 residues. From germline, CDR1 is LNHDA and CDR2 SQIVND (reference sequence). The ends lost 10 bases at V and 5 bases at J; junction bases unmatched: 4. The covered CDR3 bases are TGTGCCATCTCGACAGGGTATGGC. Its protein is CAISTGYG. The full CDR3 is CAISTGYGYTF.

This clone has ten or more counts. The read finishes 3 residues shy of the CDR3 end, and the germline J gene is used to complete it. The chain has TRBV5-1 and TRBJ2-2, with 8 positions matching TRBD2. CDR1 and CDR2 from the germline V gene are SGHRS and YFSETQ. This CDR3 comprises 15 residues. J gave up 1 base and V 4 bases, and 3 bases lay outside the gene matches. The CDR3: CASSAGGLNTGELFF. The sequenced CDR3 bases are TGCGCCAGCAGCGCGGGAGGATTGAACACCGGGGAG.

On this clone: The read finishes 3 residues shy of the CDR3 end, and the germline J gene is used to complete it. This chain connects TRBV20-1 to TRBJ2-1, with 9 bases identical to TRBD2. In germline, CDR1 is DFQATT, CDR2 SNEGSKA (reference sequence). This CDR3 is built from 13 residues. The J segment lost 9 bases and the V segment lost 5 bases, leaving 8 bases of the junction unmatched. The part of the CDR3 DNA that was read is TGCAGTGCTCTTAGCGGGAGCGGGAGTGAG. Its protein product is CSALSGSGSE. The whole CDR3 protein is CSALSGSGSEQFF.

This clone came up many times. One end of the junction does not line up with germline, which may come from a read error. The read ends 3 residues early relative to the CDR3; the germline J gene fills the gap. The chain uses TRBV20-1 and TRBJ2-2; D might be TRBD2 (6 bases). CDR1 is DFQATT, CDR2 SNEGSKA, per germline (reference sequence). This CDR3 contains 14 residues. Here the CDR3 reads CSATRGLRTGGLFF. CDR3 bases read: TGCAGTGCCACGAGAGGGCTTCGCACCGGGGGG.

There are many counts of this clone. The read finishes 3 residues shy of the CDR3 end, and the germline J gene is used to complete it. The chain carries TRBV2 and TRBJ2-2; 9 bases are a match to TRBD1. Looked up from germline, CDR1 is SNHLY and CDR2 is FYNNEI. The CDR3 loop spans 15 amino acids. The ends lost 2 bases at V and 6 bases at J; junction bases unmatched: 4. The sequenced part of the CDR3 DNA is TGTGCCAGCAGTGAAAGGACAGGGGTTGCCGGGGAG. Translation gives CASSERTGVAGE. In full, the CDR3 reads CASSERTGVAGELFF. The variable domain in full, with the rest retrieved from reference TRBV2 and TRBJ2-2, is EPEVTQTPSHQVTQMGQEVILRCVPISNHLYFYWYRQILGQKVEFLVSFYNNEISEKSEIFDDQFSVERPDGSNFTLKIRSTKLEDSAMYFCASSERTGVAGELFFGEGSRLTVL.

This clone has ten or more counts. The CDR3 is cut off 3 residues early in the read; its end comes from the germline J gene. J is TRBJ2-2 and V is TRBV7-3; no definite D call. The germline V gene has CDR1 SGHTA and CDR2 FQGTGA. Trimming removed 4 bases from V and 3 bases from J, with 6 bases in between. CDR3 length equals 13 residues. The CDR3 loop reads CASSSVHTGELFF. The CDR3 bases that were read are TGTGCCAGCAGCTCCGTTCACACCGGGGAG.

This clone has ten or more counts. The CDR3 end lies 3 residues beyond the end of the read and is filled in from the germline J gene. The chain has TRBV20-1 and TRBJ1-1; D remains unclear. CDR3 size: 13 residues. Trimming took 4 bases from V and 1 from J, leaving 10 bases between them. CDR1 and CDR2 (germline): DFQATT, SNEGSKA (reference sequence). The DNA read from the CDR3 is TGCAGTGCTATAAGGACTGCGAACACTGAA. This codes for CSAIRTANTE. Given in full, the CDR3 is CSAIRTANTEAFF.

Turning to this clone: The sequenced fragment ends 3 residues before the CDR3 boundary, so the rest is inferred from the germline J gene. The chain employs TRBV11-2 and TRBJ1-6; D remains ambiguous. In germline, CDR1 is SGHAT, CDR2 FQNNGV. Trimming removed 3 bases at V and 10 bases at J, with 10 bases between. CDR3 length: 13 residues. This CDR3 is CASSFEQESPLHF. The covered CDR3 bases are TGTGCCAGCAGCTTTGAGCAAGAGTCACCC.

This clone appeared many times. The observed sequence ends 3 residues before the CDR3 terminus, with the missing tail filled in from the germline J gene. This chain joins TRBV2 and TRBJ1-1, with D unclear. V was trimmed by 4 bases and J by 4 bases, leaving 13 bases between them. The V gene's germline CDR1 is SNHLY and CDR2 FYNNEI. The CDR3 runs to 14 residues. The DNA read from the CDR3 is TGTGCCAGCAGTGCGTCAGGATGGAGCACTGAA. Protein: CASSASGWSTE. The full CDR3 reads CASSASGWSTEAFF.

Note on this clone: Coverage ceases 3 residues before the CDR3 finishes, and the germline J gene fills in the end. The J gene is TRBJ1-2, the V gene TRBV11-2, with 7 bases fitting TRBD1. The germline V gene has CDR1 SGHAT and CDR2 FQNNGV. This CDR3 is built from 15 residues. Trimming removed 1 base from V and 3 bases from J; junction bases left unmatched: 5. CDR3 residues: CASSLGETGYYGYTF. The covered CDR3 bases are TGTGCCAGCAGCTTAGGGGAGACAGGGTACTATGGC.